These 3 T cell receptor beta chains came from one sample sequenced in a study of read filtering for tumor transcriptome and immune sequencing. The library was built from about 400 ng RNA with molecular barcoded adaptors for alpha/delta and beta/gamma chains. TCRdb processed the reads anew with MiXCR; each CDR3 protein has one entry. Seen here are fewer than 45,000 distinct CDR3 sequences, about 10% observed once, and the top ten hold around 30%. Specimen: a population of CD138-negative cells sorted from bone marrow. These receptor sequences come from a donor at least 40 years old with multiple myeloma.

This clonotype has at least ten counts. The chain combines TRBV7-2 with TRBJ2-3, with a possible D match to TRBD2 (6 bases). This CDR3 has 18 residues. The germline V and J ends were trimmed by 3 bases and 2 bases, with 21 bases remaining between them. From germline, CDR1 is SGHTA and CDR2 FQGNSA. For the CDR3, the DNA is TGTGCCAGCAGCTTTTCTGTCACCGGGACTCCCTCCACAGATACGCAGTATTTT. It codes for CASSFSVTGTPSTDTQYF.

This clonotype was counted ten times or more. The chain is built from TRBV11-2 and TRBJ2-1, with 9 positions matching TRBD1. There are 15 residues in the CDR3. V lost 3 bases and J lost 7; bases outside the gene matches: 7. From germline, CDR1 is SGHAT and CDR2 FQNNGV. CDR3 in amino acids: CASSFRDRVGNEQFF. CDR3 coding DNA: TGTGCCAGCAGCTTCCGGGACAGGGTGGGGAATGAGCAGTTCTTC.

This clonotype was picked up many times. The V call is TRBV20-1, the J call TRBJ1-3; 9 nucleotides agree with TRBD1. The J segment lost 8 bases and the V segment lost 2 bases, leaving 7 bases of the junction unmatched. The CDR3 has 14 residues. Per germline, CDR1 DFQATT and CDR2 SNEGSKA (reference sequence). CDR3 protein: CSARSTGGAYTIYF. CDR3 DNA: TGCAGTGCTAGATCGACAGGGGGAGCGTACACCATATATTTT.